Listed below are T cell receptor beta chains from one sample, sequenced in a study of T cells after yellow fever vaccination. MiXCR, applied by TCRdb to the 5' RACE reads, yields one record per CDR3 protein. The sample yields some 300,000 distinct CDR3 sequences, 7.5% to 9.5% seen once. Sequenced here: CD4+ T cells sorted from PBMCs, sampled 5 days after the yellow fever booster vaccination. These receptors originate from a man between 18 and 29 years old who received the YFV17D yellow fever vaccine. Each CDR3 is given with its conserved first and last residue. Each record gives: J gene, V gene, clone size, D gene, CDR3 DNA, CDR3 protein. D genes are given only for firm matches. The listing skips clone size in some rows; elsewhere it reads once, few, many or a size class.

TRBJ1-1 | TRBV20-1 | few | TRBD1 | TGCAGTGCTAGACCCACGGACAGGGGGGACACTGAAGCTTTCTTT | CSARPTDRGDTEAFF
TRBJ2-3 | TRBV4-3 | - | - | TGCGCCAGCAGCCCTAGGTATTCTAGTAGTGTTACGCAGTATTTT | CASSPRYSSSVTQYF
TRBJ2-5 | TRBV5-1 | - | - | TGCGCCAGCAGCTTCGCCGGGGCGGAAGAGACCCAGTACTTC | CASSFAGAEETQYF
TRBJ1-6 | TRBV6-1 | - | - | TGTGCCAGCAGTGTGGATTATCTTTCACCCCTCCACTTT | CASSVDYLSPLHF
TRBJ1-4 | TRBV9 | many | - | TGTGCCAGCAGCGCCCGATTGGGGTTAGGGGATGAAAAACTGTTTTTT | CASSARLGLGDEKLFF
TRBJ2-1 | TRBV3-1 | - | TRBD2 | TGTGCCAGCAGTCCAACGGCGGGGGGGAGAGAGGAGTTCTTC | CASSPTAGGREEFF
TRBJ2-3 | TRBV7-9 | few | TRBD2 | TGTGCCAGCAGCCCGGTGACTAGCGCGAGGGATACGCAGTATTTT | CASSPVTSARDTQYF
TRBJ2-5 | TRBV4-1 | many | - | TGCGCCAGCAGCCAAGATCCGAGGGGAGAGACCCAGTACTTC | CASSQDPRGETQYF
TRBJ2-3 | TRBV4-2 | few | TRBD2 | TGTGCCAGCAGCCAAGGGGTAATAGCGGGGGGGATTGATACGCAGTATTTT | CASSQGVIAGGIDTQYF
TRBJ1-5 | TRBV12-3/TRBV12-4 | few | - | TGTGCCAGCACCAGGGACAATAGCAATCAGCCCCAGCATTTT | CASTRDNSNQPQHF
TRBJ1-1 | TRBV6-5 | few | TRBD1 | TGTGCCAGCAGTTACCGAAGGACAGGGCGAGCTTTCTTT | CASSYRRTGRAFF
TRBJ2-5 | TRBV10-3 | few | - | TGTGCCATCAGTGAGACGGGGGCCCAGTACTTC | CAISETGAQYF
TRBJ1-6 | TRBV6-1 | - | - | TGTGCCAGCAGGAGAACAGGGTCTCCACCCCTCCACTTT | CASRRTGSPPLHF
TRBJ2-6 | TRBV12-3/TRBV12-4 | - | - | TGTGCCAGCAGTAGAAGCCGGGGATTAAAAGGGGCTGGGGCCAACGTCCTGACTTTC | CASSRSRGLKGAGANVLTF
TRBJ1-2 | TRBV6-5 | few | - | TGTGCCAGCAGGGGACCGGCGGACTATGGCTACACCTTC | CASRGPADYGYTF
TRBJ2-5 | TRBV10-1 | few | - | TGCGCCACTTCGGAGGGGTCCCAAGAGACCCAGTACTTC | CATSEGSQETQYF
TRBJ1-6 | TRBV7-2 | - | - | TGTGCCAGCAGCCTAACTATGGGGGCTTCACCCCTCCACTTT | CASSLTMGASPLHF
TRBJ2-5 | TRBV5-6 | - | - | TGTGCCAGCAGCTTGAATCCCGGAGGCCAAGAGACCCAGTACTTC | CASSLNPGGQETQYF
TRBJ2-3 | TRBV9 | many | - | TGTGCCAGCAGCGTAGCAAGCACAGATACGCAGTATTTT | CASSVASTDTQYF
TRBJ2-3 | TRBV7-2 | few | TRBD2 | TGTGCCAGCAGCTCCTTAGCGGGGGGGCGGTCAGATACGCAGTATTTT | CASSSLAGGRSDTQYF
TRBJ1-6 | TRBV6-5 | few | - | TGTGCCAGCAGTTACACAGCACAGAGACACTATAATTCACCCCTCCACTTT | CASSYTAQRHYNSPLHF
TRBJ2-5 | TRBV5-1 | - | - | TGCGCCAGCAGCCCCGGGTCGAACCAAGAGACCCAGTACTTC | CASSPGSNQETQYF
TRBJ2-3 | TRBV7-9 | few | TRBD2 | TGTGCCAGCAGCTTGGGACTAGCGGGGGTTACGAGCACAGATACGCAGTATTTT | CASSLGLAGVTSTDTQYF
TRBJ2-6 | TRBV3-2 | few | - | TGTGCCAGCAGCCGTCTAGCCGACGGGGGTTCTGGGGCCAACGTCCTGACTTTC | CASSRLADGGSGANVLTF
TRBJ1-1 | TRBV4-2 | - | TRBD1 | TGTGCCAGCAGCCAGGTGGGACAGGGAAACACTGAAGCTTTCTTT | CASSQVGQGNTEAFF
TRBJ2-1 | TRBV5-1 | - | TRBD2 | TGCGCCAGCAGCTTAGGGACTAGCGGGGGTAAAGGCGAGCAGTTCTTC | CASSLGTSGGKGEQFF
TRBJ2-3 | TRBV28 | - | - | TGTGCCAGCAAGCCCGAGGTCGCCACAGATACGCAGTATTTT | CASKPEVATDTQYF
TRBJ1-3 | TRBV7-2 | - | TRBD1 | TGTGCCAGCAGCTTAGTTGGGACAGGGAAGCGAAACACCATATATTTT | CASSLVGTGKRNTIYF
TRBJ2-1 | TRBV6-1 | few | - | TGTGCCAGCAGTCCGAGGAACAATGAGCAGTTCTTC | CASSPRNNEQFF
TRBJ2-2 | TRBV5-1 | - | - | TGCGCCAGCAGCTTGAGATTCCCCGGGGACACCGGGGAGCTGTTTTTT | CASSLRFPGDTGELFF
TRBJ1-1 | TRBV5-1 | many | TRBD1 | TGCGCCAGCAGCTTGATGTTCCAGGGGGCCAAGAACACTGAAGCTTTCTTT | CASSLMFQGAKNTEAFF
TRBJ2-5 | TRBV9 | - | - | TGTGCCAGCAGCGTAGACGCCGGGGAGACCCAGTACTTC | CASSVDAGETQYF
TRBJ1-1 | TRBV28 | few | - | TGTGCCACCGCGGGACACCTCGGGACTGAAGCTTTCTTT | CATAGHLGTEAFF
TRBJ1-2 | TRBV4-3 | - | - | TGCGCCAGCAGCCAGTTGGACAGAGAGTCTTATGGCTACACCTTC | CASSQLDRESYGYTF
TRBJ1-2 | TRBV18 | - | TRBD1 | TGTGCCAGCTTACCGGGACAGGGGGATGGCTACACCTTC | CASLPGQGDGYTF
TRBJ1-4 | TRBV9 | few | TRBD1 | TGTGCCAGCACCCGATCAGGGGGGTCGAGTGAAAAACTGTTTTTT | CASTRSGGSSEKLFF